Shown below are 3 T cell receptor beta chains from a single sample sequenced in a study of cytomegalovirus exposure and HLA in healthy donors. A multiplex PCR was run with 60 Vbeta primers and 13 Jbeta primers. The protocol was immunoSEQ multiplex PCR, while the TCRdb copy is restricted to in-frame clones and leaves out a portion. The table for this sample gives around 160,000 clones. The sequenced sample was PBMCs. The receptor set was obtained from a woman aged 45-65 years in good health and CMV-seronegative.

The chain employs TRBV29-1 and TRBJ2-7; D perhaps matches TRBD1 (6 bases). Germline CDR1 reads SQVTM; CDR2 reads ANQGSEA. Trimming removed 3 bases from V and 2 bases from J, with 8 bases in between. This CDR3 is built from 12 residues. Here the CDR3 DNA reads TGCAGCGTTGAGGACAGAACCTACGAGCAGTACTTC. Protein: CSVEDRTYEQYF.

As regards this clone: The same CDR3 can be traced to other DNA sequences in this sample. In DNA form, the CDR3 reads TGTGCCAGCAGCCCAGGGGGAGATACGCAGTATTTT. This translates into CASSPGGDTQYF. The V gene is TRBV7-3, the J gene TRBJ2-3; 7 bases align to TRBD1. With V trimmed by 5 bases and J by 5 bases, 1 base remained unmatched. The CDR3 has 12 amino acids. Germline CDR1 is SGHTA and CDR2 is FQGTGA.

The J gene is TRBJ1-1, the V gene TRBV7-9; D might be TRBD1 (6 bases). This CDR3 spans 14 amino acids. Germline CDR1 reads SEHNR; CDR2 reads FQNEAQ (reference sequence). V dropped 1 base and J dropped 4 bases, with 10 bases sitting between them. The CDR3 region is CASSLGLGGTEAFF. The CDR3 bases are TGTGCCAGCAGCTTAGGTTTAGGGGGCACTGAAGCTTTCTTT.